These 5 T cell receptor beta chains originate from one sample sequenced in a study of long-term antiretroviral therapy in people with HIV. Runs used v3.0 of the immunoSEQ assay and were done at survey level. The table came from immunoSEQ multiplex PCR; TCRdb's copy has only in-frame clones and leaves some out. The sample includes 26,000 or so clones, approximately 86% of them seen just once. The sequencing here drew on unsorted PBMCs, taken 1.9 years after starting antiretroviral therapy. These receptors originate from a woman aged 25 to 39 with HIV.

The CDR3 DNA follows: TGTGCCAGTAGTCGGGACAGGGGCTACAATGAGCAGTTCTTC. It codes for CASSRDRGYNEQFF. The genes are TRBV19 and TRBJ2-1, with TRBD1 identical over 10 bases. The CDR3 is 14 residues long. Germline V gives CDR1 LNHDA, CDR2 SQIVND (reference sequence). V shed 5 bases and J 3 bases; nucleotides not matched to a gene: 1.

The CDR3 region has the DNA TGTGCCAGCAGCGGAGGGACGACCCGAGGCGATGGCTACACCTTC. Its translation: CASSGGTTRGDGYTF. This sequence joins TRBV9 and TRBJ1-2, with D perhaps TRBD1 (5 bases). Trimming removed 3 bases from V and 6 bases from J, with 18 bases in between. CDR1 and CDR2 from the germline V gene are SGDLS and YYNGEE. CDR3 length: 15 amino acids.

The rearrangement links TRBV18 to TRBJ2-5; the D is unclear. V was pared by 5 bases and J by 5 bases, with 12 bases between. Germline V gives CDR1 KGHSH, CDR2 LQKENI. This CDR3 region has 13 residues. The CDR3 coding sequence is TGTGCCAGCTCAAATCTGCATATGGAGACCCAGTACTTC. Translating gives CASSNLHMETQYF.

This chain uses TRBV9 with TRBJ2-1; no firm D call. The CDR3 consists of 16 residues. Germline V CDR1 and CDR2: SGDLS, YYNGEE. Trimming cost V 3 bases and J 0 bases, with 13 bases left between them. The CDR3 region is CASSERLQFSYNEQFF. Here the CDR3 DNA reads TGTGCCAGCAGCGAAAGGTTACAGTTCTCCTACAATGAGCAGTTCTTC.

CDR3 nucleotide sequence: TGTGCCAGCAAGTCCCCAGTGGGTAGCGGGGGGCCGAACACCGGGGAGCTGTTTTTT. This translates into CASKSPVGSGGPNTGELFF. The chain joins TRBV28 to TRBJ2-2; the match to TRBD2 covers 10 bases. Germline assignment: CDR1 MDHEN and CDR2 SYDVKM. The CDR3 is made up of 19 amino acids. Unmatched junction bases numbered 14, after V lost 7 bases and J lost 0 bases.